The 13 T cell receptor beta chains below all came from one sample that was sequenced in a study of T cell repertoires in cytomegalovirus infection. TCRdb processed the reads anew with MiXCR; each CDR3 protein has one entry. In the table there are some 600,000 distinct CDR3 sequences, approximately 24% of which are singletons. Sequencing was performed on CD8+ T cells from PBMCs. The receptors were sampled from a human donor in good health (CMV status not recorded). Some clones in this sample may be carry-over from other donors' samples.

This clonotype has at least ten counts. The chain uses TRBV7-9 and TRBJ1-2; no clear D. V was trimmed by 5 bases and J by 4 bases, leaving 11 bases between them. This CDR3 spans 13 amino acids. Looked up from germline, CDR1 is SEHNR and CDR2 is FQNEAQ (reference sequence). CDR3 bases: TGTGCCAGCAGCGAAGGGTTTGGCTATGGCTACACCTTC. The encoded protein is CASSEGFGYGYTF.

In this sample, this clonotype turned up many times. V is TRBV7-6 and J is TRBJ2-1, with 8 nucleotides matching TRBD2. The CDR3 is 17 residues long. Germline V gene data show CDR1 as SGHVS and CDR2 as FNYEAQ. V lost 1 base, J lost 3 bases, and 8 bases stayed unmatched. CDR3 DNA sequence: TGTGCCAGCAGCTTAGAATTTACTAGCGGAGTCTACAATGAGCAGTTCTTC. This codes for CASSLEFTSGVYNEQFF.

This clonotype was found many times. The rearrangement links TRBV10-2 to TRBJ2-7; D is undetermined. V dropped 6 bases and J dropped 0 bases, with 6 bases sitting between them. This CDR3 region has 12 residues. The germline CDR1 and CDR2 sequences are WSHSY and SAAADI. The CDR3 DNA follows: TGCGCCAGCAGCATTACCTCCTACGAGCAGTACTTC. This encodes CASSITSYEQYF.

This CDR3 reads CASSPQGFQETQYF. The CDR3 DNA reads as TGTGCCAGCTCACCACAGGGATTCCAAGAGACCCAGTACTTC. V is TRBV18 and J is TRBJ2-5; D not certain. The CDR3 has 14 amino acids. The germline V and J ends were trimmed by 1 base and 1 base, with 7 bases remaining between them. The V gene's germline CDR1 is KGHSH and CDR2 LQKENI.

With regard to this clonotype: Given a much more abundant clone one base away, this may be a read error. The CDR3 protein is CASSAEVRINELFF. In DNA form, the CDR3 reads TGTGCCAGCAGCGCAGAGGTCCGAATCAATGAGCTGTTCTTC. The chain is built from TRBV7-4 and TRBJ2-1; D uncertain. The CDR3 covers 14 residues. Germline assignment: CDR1 SGHVT and CDR2 SQSDAQ.

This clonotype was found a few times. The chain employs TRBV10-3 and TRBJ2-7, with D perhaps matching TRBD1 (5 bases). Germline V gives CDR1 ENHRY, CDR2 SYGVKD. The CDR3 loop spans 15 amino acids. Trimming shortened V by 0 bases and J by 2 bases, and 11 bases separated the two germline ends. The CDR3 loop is CAISESGVITYEQYV. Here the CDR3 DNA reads TGTGCCATCAGTGAGTCAGGGGTTATTACCTACGAGCAGTACGTC.

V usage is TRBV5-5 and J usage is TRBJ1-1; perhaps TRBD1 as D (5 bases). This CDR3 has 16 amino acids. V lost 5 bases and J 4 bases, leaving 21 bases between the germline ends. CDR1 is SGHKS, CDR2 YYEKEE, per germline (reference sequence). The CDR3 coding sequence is TGTGCCAGCAGGCTGGGACCGACAGACCTGGGCACTGAAGCTTTCTTT. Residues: CASRLGPTDLGTEAFF.

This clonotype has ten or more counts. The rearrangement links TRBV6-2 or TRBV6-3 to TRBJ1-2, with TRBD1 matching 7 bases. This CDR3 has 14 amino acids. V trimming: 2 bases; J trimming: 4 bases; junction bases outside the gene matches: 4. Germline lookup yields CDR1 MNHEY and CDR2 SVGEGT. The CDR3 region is CASSYGTAVYGYTF. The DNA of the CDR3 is TGTGCCAGCAGTTACGGGACAGCGGTCTATGGCTACACCTTC.

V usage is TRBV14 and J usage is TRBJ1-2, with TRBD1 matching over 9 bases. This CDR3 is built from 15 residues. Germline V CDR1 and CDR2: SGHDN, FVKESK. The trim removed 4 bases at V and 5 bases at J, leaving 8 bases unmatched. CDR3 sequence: CASSPGTGFAYGYTF. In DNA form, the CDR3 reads TGTGCCAGCAGCCCGGGGACAGGGTTCGCGTATGGCTACACCTTC.

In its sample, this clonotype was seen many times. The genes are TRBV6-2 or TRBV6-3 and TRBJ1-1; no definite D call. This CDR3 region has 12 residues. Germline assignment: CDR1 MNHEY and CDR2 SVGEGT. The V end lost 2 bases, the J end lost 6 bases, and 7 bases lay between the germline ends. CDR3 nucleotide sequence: TGTGCCAGCAGTTACGACACCTCTGAAGCTTTCTTT. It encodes CASSYDTSEAFF.

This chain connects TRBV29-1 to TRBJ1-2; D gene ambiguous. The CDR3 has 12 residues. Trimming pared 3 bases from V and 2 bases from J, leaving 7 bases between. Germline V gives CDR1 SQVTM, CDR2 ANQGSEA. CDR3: CSVDDGNYGYTF. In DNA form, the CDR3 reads TGCAGCGTTGACGACGGAAACTATGGCTACACCTTC.

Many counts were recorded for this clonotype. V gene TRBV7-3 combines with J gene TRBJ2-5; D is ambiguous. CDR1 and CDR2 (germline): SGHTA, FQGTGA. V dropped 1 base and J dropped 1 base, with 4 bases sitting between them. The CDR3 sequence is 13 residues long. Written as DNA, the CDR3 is TGTGCCAGCAGCTTAATTGGCCAAGAGACCCAGTACTTC. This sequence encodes CASSLIGQETQYF.

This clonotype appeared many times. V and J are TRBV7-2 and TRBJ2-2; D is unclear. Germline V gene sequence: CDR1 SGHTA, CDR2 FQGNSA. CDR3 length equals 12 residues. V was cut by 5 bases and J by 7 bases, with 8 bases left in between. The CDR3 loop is CASSLTFGELFF. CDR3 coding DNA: TGTGCCAGCAGCCTAACCTTCGGGGAGCTGTTTTTT.